This is a list of T cell receptor beta chains from one sample in a study of spatial heterogeneity in lung cancer. MiXCR, run by TCRdb on the 5' RACE reads, gives a single entry per CDR3 protein. This table has around 2,900 distinct CDR3 sequences, approximately 4.6% appearing once. This specimen consisted of lung tumor tissue, obtained at surgery. Every receptor here comes from a female donor with early-stage non-small cell lung cancer. The CDR3 runs from the conserved cysteine through the conserved F or W. Some rows have no size entry. The others give once, few or many, or a class for an expanded clone.

clone_size: medium-sized; v_call: TRBV14; cdr3_aa: CASSQRGGSYNSPLHF
clone_size: many; v_call: TRBV7-9; cdr3_aa: CASSLNRLAYNEQFF
clone_size: medium-sized; v_call: TRBV7-9; cdr3_aa: CASSLISGGAGVGEAFF
clone_size: medium-sized; v_call: TRBV20-1; cdr3_aa: CSVRPGLAGGPMDEQFF
clone_size: many; v_call: TRBV5-6; cdr3_aa: CASSLDGIYGYTF
clone_size: medium-sized; v_call: TRBV4-1; cdr3_aa: CASSPEQGPYEQYF
clone_size: -; v_call: TRBV7-9; cdr3_aa: CASSTAGQEYEQYF
clone_size: large; v_call: TRBV9; cdr3_aa: CASSVGTVQPQHF
clone_size: many; v_call: TRBV2; cdr3_aa: CASKVQGPTYEQYF
clone_size: many; v_call: TRBV30; cdr3_aa: CAWSADPENTEAFF
clone_size: medium-sized; v_call: TRBV4-3; cdr3_aa: CASSQAGGNQPQHF
clone_size: many; v_call: TRBV30; cdr3_aa: CAWSKADEQFF
clone_size: medium-sized; v_call: TRBV20-1; cdr3_aa: CSARSPPPRNIQYF
clone_size: medium-sized; v_call: TRBV11-2; cdr3_aa: CASSLLNSPLHF
clone_size: -; v_call: TRBV20-1; cdr3_aa: CSASGAPGTDTQYF
clone_size: medium-sized; v_call: TRBV18; cdr3_aa: CASSPQPGDYGYTF
clone_size: many; v_call: TRBV20-1; cdr3_aa: CSARDPAGGPVNIQYF
clone_size: medium-sized; v_call: TRBV2; cdr3_aa: CASRQGAGNTIYF
clone_size: medium-sized; v_call: TRBV20-1; cdr3_aa: CSAWGANTEAFF
clone_size: large; v_call: TRBV11-2; cdr3_aa: CASRQQGSTEAFF
clone_size: many; v_call: TRBV20-1; cdr3_aa: CSARDGAGGYEQYF
clone_size: medium-sized; v_call: TRBV20-1; cdr3_aa: CSAMGVPETQYF
clone_size: medium-sized; v_call: TRBV28; cdr3_aa: CASSPYRTGGSYEQYF
clone_size: many; v_call: TRBV7-6; cdr3_aa: CASSLGDSRTFYEQYF
clone_size: medium-sized; v_call: TRBV6-6; cdr3_aa: CAIGGQHYGYTF
clone_size: many; v_call: TRBV5-4; cdr3_aa: CASSFQGAYTDTQYF
clone_size: large; v_call: TRBV12-3/TRBV12-4; cdr3_aa: CASSLSGTTFATNEKLFF
clone_size: medium-sized; v_call: TRBV7-2; cdr3_aa: CASRRVGSPNTEAFF
clone_size: many; v_call: TRBV4-3; cdr3_aa: CASSQDWGRGGELFF
clone_size: many; v_call: TRBV5-1; cdr3_aa: CASSLNARGSYNEQFF
clone_size: medium-sized; v_call: TRBV5-1; cdr3_aa: CASSLRSSYEQYF
clone_size: medium-sized; v_call: TRBV11-2; cdr3_aa: CASSPREGRPGTQYF
clone_size: many; v_call: TRBV11-3; cdr3_aa: CASSKGPDTQYF
clone_size: medium-sized; v_call: TRBV4-1; cdr3_aa: CASSQSGQVLEAFF
clone_size: medium-sized; v_call: TRBV6-5; cdr3_aa: CASSHAYERGTQETQYF
clone_size: medium-sized; v_call: TRBV5-1; cdr3_aa: CASSLRSTGTWTHEQFF
clone_size: many; v_call: TRBV2; cdr3_aa: CASVSSSKLTVNEQFF
clone_size: many; v_call: TRBV6-5; cdr3_aa: CASSYGTGGIEQYF
clone_size: medium-sized; v_call: TRBV20-1; cdr3_aa: CSASLPGRINEKLFF
clone_size: many; v_call: TRBV5-6; cdr3_aa: CASSEWTGILNGYTF
clone_size: large; v_call: TRBV13; cdr3_aa: CASSLSGTGAYEQYF
clone_size: many; v_call: TRBV6-6; cdr3_aa: CASSYMSPSYNEQFF
clone_size: medium-sized; v_call: TRBV7-9; cdr3_aa: CASSLIEQKETQYF
clone_size: many; v_call: TRBV7-2; cdr3_aa: CASSPWTGGLDTQYF
clone_size: once; v_call: TRBV27; cdr3_aa: CASSFSHPGLAGGASYEQYF